Listed below are T cell receptor beta chains from one sample, sequenced in a study of read filtering for tumor transcriptome and immune sequencing. In TCRdb, the reads were re-called with MiXCR into one record per CDR3 protein. The data contain more than 45,000 distinct CDR3 sequences, 15% to 20% of them singletons. Sequenced: a population of CD138-negative cells sorted from bone marrow. The receptors originated from a donor at least 40 years old with multiple myeloma. Both conserved end residues are part of each CDR3. A D gene is named only where the DNA matches it firmly. Some rows have no size entry. The others give once, few or many, or a class for an expanded clone.

D gene	V gene	J gene	clone size	CDR3 DNA	CDR3 protein
-	TRBV27	TRBJ2-7	-	TGTGCCAGCGGCACGAGGCAGGGGAGCGAGCAGTACTTC	CASGTRQGSEQYF
TRBD1	TRBV6-1	TRBJ1-4	many	TGTGCCACCTCGCTCGGACAGGGTGGGACTAATGAAAAACTGTTTTTT	CATSLGQGGTNEKLFF
TRBD2	TRBV2	TRBJ2-1	many	TGTGCCAGCAGTATTACTAGCGGGAGAACATACAATGAGCAGTTCTTC	CASSITSGRTYNEQFF
-	TRBV2	TRBJ1-2	many	TGTGCCAGCAGGCCCCAGGGCTTTAACTATGGCTACACCTTC	CASRPQGFNYGYTF
-	TRBV4-1	TRBJ2-1	many	TGCGCCAGCAGCCAAGAAAGGCGGGGGCGCTCCTACAATGAGCAGTTCTTC	CASSQERRGRSYNEQFF
-	TRBV29-1	TRBJ2-7	many	TGCAGCGTTGTAATAGGACAGCCCTACGAGCAGTACTTC	CSVVIGQPYEQYF
TRBD1	TRBV5-1	TRBJ2-6	many	TGCGCCAGCAGCTTGGTTGGGACAGCCACCTCTGGGGCCAACGTCCTGACTTTC	CASSLVGTATSGANVLTF
-	TRBV6-5	TRBJ2-7	many	TGTGCCAGCAGCGGACTGAGGGTCTACGAGCAGTACTTC	CASSGLRVYEQYF
-	TRBV5-1	TRBJ1-1	once	TGCGCCAGCAGCTTCGACAGAAGCACTGGAGCTTTCTTT	CASSFDRSTGAFF
-	TRBV25-1	TRBJ2-1	many	TGTGCCAGCAGTGAGGCGGACGGCAATGAGCAGTTCTTC	CASSEADGNEQFF
-	TRBV29-1	TRBJ1-1	many	TGCAGCGCCAAACCAGGGAACACTGAAGCTTTCTTT	CSAKPGNTEAFF
-	TRBV5-1	TRBJ2-7	many	TGCGCCAGCAGCTTCGCCGAGAGCTACGAGCAGTACTTC	CASSFAESYEQYF
-	TRBV18	TRBJ1-4	many	TGTGCCAGCTTATCAGGTTCGACTAATGAAAAACTGTTTTTT	CASLSGSTNEKLFF
-	TRBV5-6	TRBJ2-3	many	TGTGCCAGCAGCTTCAACCAGGGAGGCGATACGCAGTATTTT	CASSFNQGGDTQYF
TRBD2	TRBV4-2	TRBJ2-3	-	TGTGCCAGCAGCCAGCGGGAGACAGCTACGCAGTATTTT	CASSQRETATQYF
TRBD1	TRBV28	TRBJ1-6	many	TGTGCCAGCAGGAAGAAGACAGGGGGCACGTTTTCACCCCTCCACTTT	CASRKKTGGTFSPLHF
-	TRBV20-1	TRBJ1-4	-	TGCAGTCTAAGTCTGTGGCGGGGGCTCGATAATGAAAAACTGGTTTTT	CSLSLWRGLDNEKLVF
TRBD1	TRBV19	TRBJ2-7	many	TGTGCCAGTAGCACCAGCCGGGACAGGGTCTACGAGCAGTACTTC	CASSTSRDRVYEQYF
TRBD1	TRBV24-1	TRBJ1-5	many	TGTGCCACCAGTGATTCCCGACAGGGTTACCAGCCCCAGCATTTT	CATSDSRQGYQPQHF
-	TRBV11-1	TRBJ1-1	many	TGTGCCAGCAGCTTAGATCGGGGGAACACTGAAGCTTTCTTT	CASSLDRGNTEAFF
TRBD2	TRBV14	TRBJ2-5	-	TGTGCCAGCAGCTACCCTAGCGGGAGTACGGGAGGGACCCAGTACTTC	CASSYPSGSTGGTQYF
-	TRBV7-2	TRBJ2-1	many	TGTGCCAGCAGCTTAGCTTGGCCACCTAACAATGAGCAGTTCTTC	CASSLAWPPNNEQFF
-	TRBV7-2	TRBJ1-4	once	TGTGCCAGCAGCTTAAGCGGCAGGGTCCTTAATGAAAAACTGTTTTTT	CASSLSGRVLNEKLFF
-	TRBV10-1	TRBJ2-2	many	TGCGCCAGCAGTGATGGAGGGAGGACCGGGGAGCTGTTTTTT	CASSDGGRTGELFF
TRBD2	TRBV10-3	TRBJ2-1	many	TGTGCCATCAGTGAGTCGCGGGGGAGTTACAATGAGCAGTTCTTC	CAISESRGSYNEQFF
-	TRBV6-5	TRBJ2-2	many	TGTGCCAGCAGTTACTCAAGGGCCACCGGGGAGCTGTTTTTT	CASSYSRATGELFF
-	TRBV5-1	TRBJ1-1	many	TGCGCCAGCAGCTCTCGACAGGCGGGGCGAACTGAAGCTTTCTTT	CASSSRQAGRTEAFF
-	TRBV27	TRBJ1-1	many	TGTGCCAGCAGTCGCGGGGGTATCGGGGGGCGGGCTGAAGCTTTCTTT	CASSRGGIGGRAEAFF
TRBD2	TRBV29-1	TRBJ2-1	many	TGCAGCGAGACTAGCGGCTCCTACAATGAGCAGTTCTTC	CSETSGSYNEQFF
TRBD2	TRBV6-2/TRBV6-3	TRBJ2-5	medium-sized	TGTGCCAGCAGTTATCCGCCCTTAGAGCGGGAGCGAGAGACCCAGTACTTC	CASSYPPLERERETQYF